This is a list of T cell receptor beta chains from one sample in a study of CD4 T cells in relation to SARS-CoV-2 and coronaviruses. TCRdb keeps only in-frame clones here, not all; method: immunoSEQ multiplex PCR. The sample gives about 59,000 clones, 70% to 90% of which show up once; under 1.5% is in the top ten. The source material was memory CD4+ T cells from PBMCs. These receptors originate from a human donor in good health. Both conserved end residues are part of each CDR3. A D gene is named only where the DNA matches it firmly.

>TRBD1|TRBV5-5|TRBJ1-1
CASSGVTGARNTEAFF
>TRBD1|TRBV6-6|TRBJ2-7
CASSYTTDRIQYF
>TRBD1|TRBV18|TRBJ1-3
CASSPPSAGGRGNTIYF
>-|TRBV5-1|TRBJ2-7
CASSSTLYEQYF
>-|TRBV20-1|TRBJ2-5
CSAPKVETQYF
>-|TRBV2|TRBJ2-2
CASSEGAGTGELFF
>-|TRBV6-5|TRBJ2-7
CASRPPYTYEQYF
>-|TRBV5-1|TRBJ1-6
CASSGNTGGETSPLHF
>-|TRBV4-2|TRBJ2-5
CASSQVDHQETQYF
>-|TRBV29-1|TRBJ1-2
CSVEDLKVISYGYTF
>TRBD2|TRBV30|TRBJ2-2
CAWERGAVTGELFF
>TRBD2|TRBV15|TRBJ2-7
CATSTPGLAGGSQGDEQYF
>-|TRBV15|TRBJ2-3
CATSTSKRASDTQYF
>-|TRBV9|TRBJ1-5
CASSVDAGKNQPQHF
>TRBD1|TRBV19|TRBJ1-6
CASSPRTGGSFNSPLHF
>-|TRBV7-8|TRBJ2-7
CASSGGIRYEQYF
>-|TRBV5-1|TRBJ1-1
CASSLTGTMNTEAFF
>-|TRBV28|TRBJ2-7
CASSFFGRNSYEQYF
>-|TRBV7-9|TRBJ2-1
CASSTVKGGREGNEQFF
>TRBD2|TRBV28|TRBJ2-7
CASRTGGGNDEQYF
>-|TRBV7-4|TRBJ2-7
CASSSRRLYEQYF
>-|TRBV5-1|TRBJ2-1
CASSLVGSAYNEQFF
>-|TRBV19|TRBJ1-1
CASSIQGIGEAFF
>TRBD1|TRBV30|TRBJ1-5
CAWSRGGNSNQPQHF
>-|TRBV25-1|TRBJ2-7
CASSARYEQYF
>-|TRBV24-1|TRBJ1-5
CATSDGKRYSNQPQHF
>-|TRBV19|TRBJ2-1
CASSTRRGEQFF
>-|TRBV28|TRBJ1-1
CASRAEDVGSEAFF
>-|TRBV18|TRBJ1-5
CASSIGVSNQPQHF
>TRBD1|TRBV4-1|TRBJ1-6
CASSQGQGANSPLHF
>-|TRBV5-1|TRBJ1-4
CASSLEASSNEKLFF
>TRBD1|TRBV7-9|TRBJ2-7
CASSLVGDRAYEQYF
>TRBD1|TRBV11-2|TRBJ2-7
CASSLGVGTGGDEQYF
>TRBD2|TRBV7-2|TRBJ2-1
CASSRTSGAYNEQFF
>TRBD1|TRBV9|TRBJ1-1
CASSATGSTEAFF
>TRBD2|TRBV28|TRBJ2-3
CASSRSGRAGDTQYF
>TRBD2|TRBV18|TRBJ2-4
CASSPGLAGGPKNIQYF
>-|TRBV19|TRBJ2-3
CASGLARTDTQYF
>TRBD1|TRBV28|TRBJ2-6
CASRPQGAGANVLTF
>-|TRBV2|TRBJ2-6
CASSENELAGANVLTF
>-|TRBV30|TRBJ1-2
CASDPGYTF
>-|TRBV6-5|TRBJ2-7
CASRQQGKYEQYF
>-|TRBV12-3/TRBV12-4|TRBJ2-1
CASSRPYNEQFF